This T cell receptor beta chain was captured in a study of human T cells and chemical hapten exposure. Regarding the study as a whole: Sensitizing to DPC left TCRs with a frequency above 1 in 1000 unaltered.

The authors' total RNA extraction used unfractionated whole blood. Attachment of unique molecular identifiers to individual cDNA molecules was performed in the library. TCRdb used MiXCR to reprocess the 5' RACE reads, holding one entry per CDR3 protein. This table holds under 150,000 distinct CDR3 sequences, 15% to 20% found once. This CDR3 contains 12 residues. Per germline, CDR1 SGHRS and CDR2 YFSETQ. V lost 5 bases and J lost 8, with 8 bases in between. A remark on this clonotype: Its antigen is as yet unknown.

This TCR derives from a human donor in good health. The rearrangement joins TRBV5-1 to TRBJ1-6; perhaps TRBD1 as D (5 bases). Here the CDR3 reads CASSTTDSPLHF. The CDR3 bases are TGCGCCAGCAGTACGACAGATTCACCCCTCCACTTT. Filled out from reference TRBV5-1 and TRBJ1-6, the complete variable domain reads KAGVTQTPRYLIKTRGQQVTLSCSPISGHRSVSWYQQTPGQGLQFLFEYFSETQRNKGNFPGRFSGRQFSNSRSEMNVSTLELGDSALYLCASSTTDSPLHFGNGTRLTVT.